The entry below gives a single TCR beta chain sequence along with its context. Sequenced by immunoSEQ multiplex PCR; TCRdb stores in-frame clones only, minus some. The sample yields some 250,000 clones, 75% to 90% seen once. These data originate in a study of blood T cell repertoires in COVID-19. CDR3 length equals 12 residues. CDR1 and CDR2 from the germline V gene are LGHNA and YSLEER. Trimming pared 1 base from V and 7 bases from J, leaving 7 bases between. The source is a woman in her fifties or sixties with active or convalescent COVID-19. The rearrangement uses TRBV4-3 and TRBJ1-1, with unresolved D. Sequencing was performed on peripheral blood. Here the CDR3 DNA reads TGCGCCAGCAGCCAAGGTAGTGGTGAAGCTTTCTTT. Its protein is CASSQGSGEAFF.